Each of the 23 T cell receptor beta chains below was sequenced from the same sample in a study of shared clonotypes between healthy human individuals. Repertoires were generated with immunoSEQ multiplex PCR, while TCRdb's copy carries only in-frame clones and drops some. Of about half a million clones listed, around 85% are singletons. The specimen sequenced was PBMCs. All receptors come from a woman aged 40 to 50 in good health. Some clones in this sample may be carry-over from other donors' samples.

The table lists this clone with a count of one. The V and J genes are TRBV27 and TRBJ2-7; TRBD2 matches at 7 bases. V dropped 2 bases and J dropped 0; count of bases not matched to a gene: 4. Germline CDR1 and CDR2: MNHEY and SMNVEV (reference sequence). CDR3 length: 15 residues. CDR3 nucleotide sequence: TGTGCCAGCAGTTTAGGGGGGGGGAGCTCCTACGAGCAGTACTTC. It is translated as CASSLGGGSSYEQYF.

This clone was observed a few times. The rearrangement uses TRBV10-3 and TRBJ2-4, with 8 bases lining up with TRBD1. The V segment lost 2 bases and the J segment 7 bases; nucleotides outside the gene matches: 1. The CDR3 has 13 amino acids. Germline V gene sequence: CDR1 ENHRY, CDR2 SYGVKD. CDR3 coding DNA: TGTGCCATCAGTGAGGGGACAGGTAACATTCAGTACTTC. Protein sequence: CAISEGTGNIQYF.

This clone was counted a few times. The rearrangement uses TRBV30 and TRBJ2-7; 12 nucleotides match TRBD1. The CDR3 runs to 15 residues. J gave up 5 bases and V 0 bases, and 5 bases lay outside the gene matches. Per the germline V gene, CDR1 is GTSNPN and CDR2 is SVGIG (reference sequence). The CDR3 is CAWSVGTGGFNEQYF. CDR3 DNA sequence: TGTGCCTGGAGTGTCGGGACAGGGGGCTTCAACGAGCAGTACTTC.

The CDR3 nucleotides read TGTGCCAGCAGCCGCCTGGGGTCCGGGGCCAACGTCCTGACTTTC. Translating it yields CASSRLGSGANVLTF. The chain joins TRBV5-4 to TRBJ2-6; D remains unclear. Per germline, CDR1 SGHNT and CDR2 YYREEE (reference sequence). V was trimmed by 4 bases and J by 4 bases, leaving 12 bases between them. CDR3 length equals 15 residues.

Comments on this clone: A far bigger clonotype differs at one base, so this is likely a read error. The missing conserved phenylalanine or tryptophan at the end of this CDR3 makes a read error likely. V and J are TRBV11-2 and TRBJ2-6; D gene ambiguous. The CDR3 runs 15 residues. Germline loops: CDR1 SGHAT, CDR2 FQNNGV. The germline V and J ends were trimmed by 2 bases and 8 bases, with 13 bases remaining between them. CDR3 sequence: CASSLNFGQTNVLTL. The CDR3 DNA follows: TGTGCCAGCAGCTTAAACTTCGGCCAGACCAACGTCCTGACTTTA.

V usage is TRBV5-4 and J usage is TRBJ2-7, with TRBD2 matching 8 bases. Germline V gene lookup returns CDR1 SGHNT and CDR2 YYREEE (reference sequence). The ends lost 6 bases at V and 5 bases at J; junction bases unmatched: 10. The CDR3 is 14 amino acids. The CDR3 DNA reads TGTGCCAGCACCCCAAGGCAGCGGGAGAACGAGCAGTACTTC. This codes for CASTPRQRENEQYF.

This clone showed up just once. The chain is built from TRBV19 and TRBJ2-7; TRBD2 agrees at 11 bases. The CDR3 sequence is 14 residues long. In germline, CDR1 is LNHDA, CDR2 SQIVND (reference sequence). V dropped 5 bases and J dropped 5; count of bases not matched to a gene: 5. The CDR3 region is CASSVAGGINEQYF. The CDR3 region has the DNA TGTGCCAGTAGTGTAGCGGGAGGGATCAACGAGCAGTACTTC.

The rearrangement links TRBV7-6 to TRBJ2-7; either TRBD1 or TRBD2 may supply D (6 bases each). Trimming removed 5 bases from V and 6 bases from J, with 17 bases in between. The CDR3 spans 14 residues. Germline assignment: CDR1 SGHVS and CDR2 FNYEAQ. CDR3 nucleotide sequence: TGTGCCAGCAGCCCGCGGGACGGGGGCTCCGAGCAGTACTTC. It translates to CASSPRDGGSEQYF.

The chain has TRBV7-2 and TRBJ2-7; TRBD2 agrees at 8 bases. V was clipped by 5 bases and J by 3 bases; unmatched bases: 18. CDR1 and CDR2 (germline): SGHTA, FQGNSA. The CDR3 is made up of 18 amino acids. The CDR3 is CASSPWGGGRAVLYEQYF. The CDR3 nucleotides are TGTGCCAGCAGCCCGTGGGGCGGGGGGCGAGCGGTACTCTACGAGCAGTACTTC.

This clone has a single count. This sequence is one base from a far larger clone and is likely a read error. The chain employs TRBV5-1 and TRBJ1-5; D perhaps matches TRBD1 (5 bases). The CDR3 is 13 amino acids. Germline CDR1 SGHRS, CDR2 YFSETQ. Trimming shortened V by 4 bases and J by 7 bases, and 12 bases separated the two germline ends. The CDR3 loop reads CASSMQGGQPQHF. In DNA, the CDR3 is TGCGCCAGCAGCATGCAGGGAGGACAGCCCCAGCATTTT.

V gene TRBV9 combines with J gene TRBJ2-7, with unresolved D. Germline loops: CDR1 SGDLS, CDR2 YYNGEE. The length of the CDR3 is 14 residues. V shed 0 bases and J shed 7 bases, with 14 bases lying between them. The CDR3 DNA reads TGTGCCAGCAGCGTAGTCGGAGCGTCTGGGGAGCAGTACTTC. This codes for CASSVVGASGEQYF.

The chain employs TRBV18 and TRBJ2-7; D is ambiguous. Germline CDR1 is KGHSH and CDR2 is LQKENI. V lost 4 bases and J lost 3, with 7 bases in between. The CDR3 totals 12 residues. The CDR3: CASSQNNYEQYF. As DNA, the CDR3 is TGTGCCAGCTCACAAAACAACTACGAGCAGTACTTC.

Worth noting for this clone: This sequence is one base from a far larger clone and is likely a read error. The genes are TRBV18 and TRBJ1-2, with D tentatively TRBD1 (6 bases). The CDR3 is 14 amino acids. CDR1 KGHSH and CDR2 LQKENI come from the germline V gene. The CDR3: CASSPDSTNYGYNF. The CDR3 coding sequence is TGTGCCAGCTCACCGGACAGTACTAACTATGGCTACAACTTC.

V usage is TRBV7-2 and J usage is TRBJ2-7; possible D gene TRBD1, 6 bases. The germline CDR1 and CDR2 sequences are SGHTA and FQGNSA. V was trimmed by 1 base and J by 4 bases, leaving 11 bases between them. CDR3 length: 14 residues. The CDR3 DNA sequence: TGTGCCAGCAGCTTAGTCGCAGGGGTGTACGAGCAGTACTTC. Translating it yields CASSLVAGVYEQYF.

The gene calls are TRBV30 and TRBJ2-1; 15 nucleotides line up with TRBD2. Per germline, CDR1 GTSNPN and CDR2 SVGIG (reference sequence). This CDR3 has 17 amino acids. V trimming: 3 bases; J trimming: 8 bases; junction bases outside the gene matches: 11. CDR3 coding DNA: TGTGCCTGGAGCCAACGGACTAGCGGGAGGGCCGACCATGAGCAGTTCTTC. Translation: CAWSQRTSGRADHEQFF.

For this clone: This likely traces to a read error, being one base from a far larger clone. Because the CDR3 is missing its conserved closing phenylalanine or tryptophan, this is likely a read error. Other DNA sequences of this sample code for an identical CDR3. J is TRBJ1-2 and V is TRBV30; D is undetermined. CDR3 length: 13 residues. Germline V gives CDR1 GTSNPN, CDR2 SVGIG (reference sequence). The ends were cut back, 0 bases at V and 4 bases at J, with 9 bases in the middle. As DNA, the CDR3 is TGTGCCTGGAGTGTTCACAGAACCTATGGCTACACCTTA. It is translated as CAWSVHRTYGYTL.

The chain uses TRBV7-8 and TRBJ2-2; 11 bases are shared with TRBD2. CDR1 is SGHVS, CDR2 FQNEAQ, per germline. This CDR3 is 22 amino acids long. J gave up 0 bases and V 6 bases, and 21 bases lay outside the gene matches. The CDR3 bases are TGTGCCAGCAGTTCGGGTCGTATCCCGGGACTAGCGGTACAGTCGAACACCGGGGAGCTGTTTTTT. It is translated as CASSSGRIPGLAVQSNTGELFF.

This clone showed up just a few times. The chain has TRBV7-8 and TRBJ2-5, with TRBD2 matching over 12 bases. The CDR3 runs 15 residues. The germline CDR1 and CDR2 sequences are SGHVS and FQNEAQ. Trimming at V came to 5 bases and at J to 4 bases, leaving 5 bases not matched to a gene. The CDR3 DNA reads TGTGCCAGCAGCCCCCGACTAGCGGGAGCAGAGACCCAGTACTTC. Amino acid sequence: CASSPRLAGAETQYF.

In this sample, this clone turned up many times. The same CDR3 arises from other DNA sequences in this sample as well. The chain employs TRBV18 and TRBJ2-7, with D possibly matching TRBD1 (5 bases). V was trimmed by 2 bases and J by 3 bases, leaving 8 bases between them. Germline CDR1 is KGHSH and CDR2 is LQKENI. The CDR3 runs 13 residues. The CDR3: CASSPTTDYEQYF. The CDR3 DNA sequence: TGTGCCAGCTCACCAACGACAGACTACGAGCAGTACTTC.

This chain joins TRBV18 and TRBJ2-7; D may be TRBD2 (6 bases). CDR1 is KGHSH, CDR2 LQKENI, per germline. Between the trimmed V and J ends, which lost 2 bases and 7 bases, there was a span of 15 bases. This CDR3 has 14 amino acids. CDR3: CASSPGTAPWEQYF. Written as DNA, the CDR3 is TGTGCCAGCTCACCAGGGACTGCTCCGTGGGAGCAGTACTTC.

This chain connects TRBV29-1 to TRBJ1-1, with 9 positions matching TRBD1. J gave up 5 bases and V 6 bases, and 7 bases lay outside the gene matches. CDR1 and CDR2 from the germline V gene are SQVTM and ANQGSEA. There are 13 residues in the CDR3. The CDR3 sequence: CSVAGQGPTEAFF. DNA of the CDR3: TGCAGCGTCGCCGGACAGGGGCCTACTGAAGCTTTCTTT.

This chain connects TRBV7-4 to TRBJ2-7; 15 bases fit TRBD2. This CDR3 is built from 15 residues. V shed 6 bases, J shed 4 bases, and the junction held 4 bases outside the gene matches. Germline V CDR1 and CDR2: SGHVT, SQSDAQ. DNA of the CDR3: TGTGCCAGCAGTCCAGGGACTAGCGGGAGGTACGAGCAGTACTTC. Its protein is CASSPGTSGRYEQYF.

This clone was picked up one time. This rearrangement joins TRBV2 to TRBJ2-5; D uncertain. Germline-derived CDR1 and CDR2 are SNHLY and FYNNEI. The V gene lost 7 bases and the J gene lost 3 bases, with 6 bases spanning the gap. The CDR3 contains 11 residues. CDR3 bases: TGTGCCAGCACGGCGGAAGAGACCCAGTACTTC. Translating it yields CASTAEETQYF.